The T cell receptor (beta chain) under discussion was sequenced for a study of post-analysis software for immune sequencing data. Study details: The study covered relapsing-remitting, secondary progressive and progressive-relapsing courses of multiple sclerosis.

With respect to this clonotype: Its target is unknown. In this CDR3 the conserved last residue, phenylalanine or tryptophan, is missing, so a read error is likely.

Germline V gives CDR1 SGHTA, CDR2 FQGNSA. This CDR3 is 13 amino acids long. V was shortened by 6 bases and J by 4 bases, with 12 bases between the two germline ends. The study, taken as a whole, reports: In patients, about 5 TRBV segments were more frequent than in controls, with TRBV5-6, TRBV5-1 and TRBV20-1 among them. Batch-matched samples strongly co-clustered by F measure. Versus controls, multiple sclerosis patients showed significantly lower diversity (normalized Chao1).

Unique molecular identifiers were carried by the TCR beta cDNA libraries. There were roughly 1 to 11 million T cells, and approximately 480,000 cDNA molecules came from them. TCRdb independently ran MiXCR on the PCR reads; one entry per CDR3 protein. Of 600,000 to 700,000 distinct CDR3 sequences listed, over 45% are singletons. The sequence was collected from a girl under 10 years old with multiple sclerosis. The chain is built from TRBV7-2 and TRBJ2-5, with no clear D. Sequences were obtained from blood. CDR3 amino acids: CASSEDGPETQYL. The CDR3 DNA sequence: TGTGCCAGCAGTGAAGATGGGCCAGAGACCCAGTACCTC.